The next 10 T cell receptor beta chains were all read from a single sample in a study of blood T cells in healthy people across ages. Through a sample-barcoded 5' primer and a J-beta primer mix, a second PCR was run for roughly 6 to 11 cycles. TCRdb itself ran the 5' RACE reads through MiXCR, one entry per CDR3 protein. Of 650,000 to 950,000 distinct CDR3 sequences listed, 40% to 50% are singletons. Sequenced: blood. All receptors derive from a man aged 60 to 75 in good health.

Only a few counts were recorded for this clonotype. The chain has TRBV29-1 and TRBJ1-5; a weak D match, TRBD1 (6 bases). V was clipped by 6 bases and J by 3 bases, with 9 bases between them. The length of the CDR3 is 12 residues. CDR1 SQVTM and CDR2 ANQGSEA come from the germline V gene. CDR3 coding DNA: TGCAGCGTCCGGGACAACAATCAGCCCCAGCATTTT. Translated: CSVRDNNQPQHF.

This clonotype came up a few times. The chain links TRBV5-1 to TRBJ2-7; 9 bases match TRBD1. Germline values: CDR1 SGHRS, CDR2 YFSETQ. CDR3 length equals 14 residues. V gave up 2 bases and J gave up 4 bases; unmatched junction bases: 4. CDR3 in DNA: TGCGCCAGCAGCTTCTCGGGACAGGGTTACGAGCAGTACTTC. It codes for CASSFSGQGYEQYF.

The chain couples TRBV4-3 to TRBJ2-7; no clear D gene. Germline CDR1 LGHNA, CDR2 YSLEER. This CDR3 spans 17 amino acids. V was clipped by 1 base and J by 0 bases, with 16 bases between them. As DNA, the CDR3 is TGCGCCAGCAGCCAAGGGGCCCGCATCCTACCCTCCTACGAGCAGTACTTC. Its translation: CASSQGARILPSYEQYF.

The chain is built from TRBV6-6 and TRBJ1-1; no clear D. Germline-derived CDR1 and CDR2 are MNHNY and SVGAGI (reference sequence). The CDR3 runs 14 residues. The ends were cut back, 4 bases at V and 4 bases at J, with 13 bases in the middle. CDR3 nucleotide sequence: TGTGCCAGCAGTTTATCCCGAGAGGGCACTGAAGCTTTCTTT. Protein: CASSLSREGTEAFF.

The chain couples TRBV20-1 to TRBJ2-5; a possible D gene is TRBD2 (7 bases). From germline, CDR1 is DFQATT and CDR2 SNEGSKA (reference sequence). The germline V and J ends were trimmed by 0 bases and 2 bases, with 13 bases remaining between them. This CDR3 has 15 residues. The CDR3 reads CSARDVGGQQETQYF. The CDR3 region has the DNA TGCAGTGCTAGAGATGTGGGGGGGCAGCAAGAGACCCAGTACTTC.

This clonotype was seen a few times. The chain is built from TRBV20-1 and TRBJ2-1; the D is unclear. CDR3 size: 10 residues. Germline V CDR1 and CDR2: DFQATT, SNEGSKA (reference sequence). V lost 5 bases to trimming and J lost 5 bases, with 4 bases between them. The CDR3 bases are TGCAGTGCTGGACACAATGAGCAGTTCTTC. Translated: CSAGHNEQFF.

This clonotype was seen more than once but under ten times. The DNA of the CDR3 is TGCAGTGCTCAGTGGAATGAGCAGTTCTTC. It translates to CSAQWNEQFF. The chain couples TRBV20-1 to TRBJ2-1; the D is unclear. The ends were cut back, 5 bases at V and 7 bases at J, with 6 bases in the middle. This CDR3 is 10 amino acids long. Germline lookup yields CDR1 DFQATT and CDR2 SNEGSKA (reference sequence).

This clonotype was recorded a few times. This rearrangement joins TRBV6-1 to TRBJ2-3; TRBD2 agrees at 8 bases. Germline V lookup: CDR1 MNHNS, CDR2 SASEGT. V trimming: 6 bases; J trimming: 4 bases; junction bases outside the gene matches: 18. The CDR3 runs 18 residues. The CDR3 sequence is CASSKAPGLGEGADTQYF. Written as DNA, the CDR3 is TGTGCCAGCAGCAAAGCCCCGGGACTAGGGGAGGGGGCAGATACGCAGTATTTT.

The chain couples TRBV6-6 to TRBJ2-3, with D perhaps matching TRBD2 (6 bases). Per the germline V gene, CDR1 is MNHNY and CDR2 is SVGAGI (reference sequence). Trimming took off 6 bases at V and 7 bases at J, with 14 bases between the two ends. This CDR3 has 13 residues. The CDR3 is CASSLELAHTQYF. CDR3 DNA sequence: TGTGCCAGCAGCCTCGAACTAGCACATACGCAGTATTTT.

V usage is TRBV5-6 and J usage is TRBJ2-1; 8 bases line up with TRBD1. The CDR3 runs to 17 residues. After removal of 3 bases from V and 1 base from J, the junction contained 9 bases not matched to a gene. Germline CDR1 SGHDT, CDR2 YYEEEE. In nucleotides, the CDR3 is TGTGCCAGCAGCTCCTCTGACAGGGGTTTATCCTACAATGAGCAGTTCTTC. It specifies CASSSSDRGLSYNEQFF.